Following are 19 T cell receptor beta chains from one sample sequenced in a study of blood T cell repertoires in COVID-19 (dated by TCRdb to 2019 to 2021). The library was made by the immunoSEQ multiplex PCR assay. Not all clones reach the TCRdb copy of this immuneACCESS table, which keeps in-frame sequences only. Checked studies attribute under half of the gap to unresolved V genes and leave the rest unexplained. The table for this sample lists over 90,000 clones; roughly 86% of them were counted only once. Of the sample, about a sixth falls within the top ten clones. Sequenced: peripheral blood. The receptors derive from a human donor in a cohort sampled during active COVID-19.

The genes are TRBV19 and TRBJ1-1, with D tentatively TRBD1 (6 bases). The CDR3 runs to 16 residues. V lost 3 bases, J lost 0 bases, and 14 bases lay in between. From germline, CDR1 is LNHDA and CDR2 SQIVND (reference sequence). In DNA, the CDR3 is TGTGCCAGTAGTATCCGGGGGGGCGTATTGAACACTGAAGCTTTCTTT. Its protein is CASSIRGGVLNTEAFF.

The chain uses TRBV11-3 and TRBJ2-1; 9 positions agree with TRBD2. Germline assignment: CDR1 SGHNT and CDR2 YENEEA. V lost 5 bases, J lost 8 bases, and 13 bases stayed unmatched. This CDR3 has 16 residues. CDR3 region: CASSGRRGGGAHEQFF. CDR3 in DNA: TGTGCCAGCAGCGGCCGCCGGGGCGGGGGGGCCCATGAGCAGTTCTTC.

This chain joins TRBV19 and TRBJ1-5; D gene unclear. Germline V CDR1 and CDR2: LNHDA, SQIVND (reference sequence). Between the trimmed V and J ends, which lost 7 bases and 1 base, there was a span of 8 bases. The CDR3 has 13 residues. This chain's CDR3 is CASTARSNQPQHF. The CDR3 DNA reads as TGTGCCAGTACGGCTAGGAGCAATCAGCCCCAGCATTTT.

The chain is built from TRBV5-1 and TRBJ2-1; 9 bases line up with TRBD1. Germline V lookup: CDR1 SGHRS, CDR2 YFSETQ. The CDR3 has 15 residues. With 3 bases clipped from V and 7 bases from J, the junction kept 8 bases outside the gene matches. CDR3 sequence: CASSSTGTGMNEQFF. DNA of the CDR3: TGCGCCAGCAGCTCGACCGGGACAGGGATGAATGAGCAGTTCTTC.

The gene calls are TRBV5-1 and TRBJ2-5; D ambiguous. CDR1 and CDR2 (germline): SGHRS, YFSETQ. The CDR3 has 13 residues. V was pared by 1 base and J by 3 bases, with 7 bases between. The CDR3 spells CASSLWPEETQYF. In DNA, the CDR3 is TGCGCCAGCAGCTTGTGGCCAGAAGAGACCCAGTACTTC.

In DNA form, the CDR3 reads TGTGCCAGCAGTTTGGACAGGGCTAATCAGCCCCAGCATTTT. Translation: CASSLDRANQPQHF. The genes are TRBV11-2 and TRBJ1-5; TRBD1 agrees at 8 bases. Germline-derived CDR1 and CDR2 are SGHAT and FQNNGV. V lost 6 bases to trimming and J lost 4 bases; unmatched junction nucleotides: 5. The CDR3 has 14 amino acids.

The J gene is TRBJ2-7, the V gene TRBV4-1; D may be TRBD2 (5 bases). There are 14 residues in the CDR3. Trimming removed 4 bases at V and 6 bases at J, with 16 bases between. CDR1 MGHRA and CDR2 YSYEKL come from the germline V gene. The CDR3 DNA reads TGCGCCAGCAGCCCCCCGGACTTTATGGGCGAGCAGTACTTC. This gives the protein CASSPPDFMGEQYF.

The chain uses TRBV3-1 (or the pseudogene TRBV3-2) and TRBJ1-2; no clear D gene. CDR1 and CDR2 (germline): LGHDT, YNNKEL (reference sequence). Trimming left V 2 bases short and J 6 bases short, with 19 bases between. This CDR3 has 16 amino acids. CDR3 protein: CASSQRGIAEGNGYTF. The CDR3 DNA reads as TGTGCCAGCAGCCAACGCGGGATCGCTGAGGGAAATGGCTACACCTTC.

The gene calls are TRBV9 and TRBJ1-2, with D hard to call. V was pared by 5 bases and J by 8 bases, with 22 bases between. Germline V CDR1 and CDR2: SGDLS, YYNGEE. This CDR3 comprises 15 residues. The CDR3 spells CASSETDGLVSGYTF. CDR3 coding DNA: TGTGCCAGCAGTGAAACCGACGGACTGGTATCGGGCTACACCTTC. Combining the CDR3 with reference TRBV9 and TRBJ1-2 gives the whole variable domain DSGVTQTPKHLITATGQRVTLRCSPRSGDLSVYWYQQSLDQGLQFLIQYYNGEERAKGNILERFSAQQFPDLHSELNLSSLELGDSALYFCASSETDGLVSGYTFGSGTRLTVV.

This rearrangement joins TRBV7-9 to TRBJ2-3; D is undetermined. The CDR3 covers 15 residues. V lost 2 bases, J lost 1 base, and 10 bases lay in between. The germline V gene has CDR1 SEHNR and CDR2 FQNEAQ (reference sequence). In nucleotides, the CDR3 is TGTGCCAGCAGCTTAACAGCCTCAGGCACAGATACGCAGTATTTT. This sequence encodes CASSLTASGTDTQYF. The full variable domain, completed using reference TRBV7-9 and TRBJ2-3, is DTGVSQNPRHKITKRGQNVTFRCDPISEHNRLYWYRQTLGQGPEFLTYFQNEAQLEKSRLLSDRFSAERPKGSFSTLEIQRTEQGDSAMYLCASSLTASGTDTQYFGPGTRLTVL.

The chain is built from TRBV3-1 (or the pseudogene TRBV3-2) and TRBJ1-1; D gene ambiguous. This CDR3 contains 15 residues. Germline V lookup: CDR1 LGHDT, CDR2 YNNKEL (reference sequence). Trimming removed 1 base at V and 6 bases at J, with 15 bases between. The CDR3 sequence is CASSQGFSGSSEAFF. Here the CDR3 DNA reads TGTGCCAGCAGCCAAGGATTTTCCGGGAGTTCTGAAGCTTTCTTT.

J is TRBJ1-4 and V is TRBV7-9; unclear D gene. This CDR3 spans 16 amino acids. Germline-derived CDR1 and CDR2 are SEHNR and FQNEAQ (reference sequence). V lost 4 bases and J lost 0, with 12 bases in between. CDR3 sequence reads: CASSSRLQATNEKLFF. The CDR3 DNA follows: TGTGCCAGCAGCTCTCGTCTCCAGGCAACTAATGAAAAACTGTTTTTT.

V is TRBV6-2 or TRBV6-3 and J is TRBJ1-5, with 10 bases aligning to TRBD1. This CDR3 is built from 19 residues. V shed 2 bases, J shed 1 base, and the junction held 11 bases outside the gene matches. Germline CDR1 MNHEY, CDR2 SVGEGT. The CDR3, as DNA: TGTGCCAGCAGTTACGATTGGGGACAGGGGCTCCCAAGCAATCAGCCCCAGCATTTT. This encodes CASSYDWGQGLPSNQPQHF.

This CDR3 reads CASSPGQAANEKLFF. The CDR3 bases are TGTGCCAGCAGCCCAGGACAGGCTGCTAATGAAAAACTGTTTTTT. V usage is TRBV9 and J usage is TRBJ1-4; 7 nucleotides line up with TRBD1. The CDR3 sequence is 15 residues long. V lost 4 bases and J lost 3; bases outside the gene matches: 6. The germline V gene has CDR1 SGDLS and CDR2 YYNGEE.

The V and J genes are TRBV7-6 and TRBJ1-3; 8 bases match TRBD1. This CDR3 comprises 16 residues. The germline V gene has CDR1 SGHVS and CDR2 FNYEAQ. V trimming: 1 base; J trimming: 4 bases; junction bases outside the gene matches: 6. The CDR3 DNA follows: TGTGCCAGCAGCTTAGTTAACAGGGGGTTCGGAAACACCATATATTTT. This translates into CASSLVNRGFGNTIYF.

The genes are TRBV19 and TRBJ1-5; 7 positions match TRBD1. Per the germline V gene, CDR1 is LNHDA and CDR2 is SQIVND (reference sequence). The CDR3 is 16 amino acids. After removal of 4 bases from V and 2 bases from J, the junction contained 8 bases not matched to a gene. CDR3 residues: CASSTEGGLGNQPQHF. CDR3 DNA: TGTGCCAGTAGTACGGAAGGGGGCTTGGGCAATCAGCCCCAGCATTTT.

As DNA, the CDR3 is TGCAGCGTCCTGGGGGGAAATAGCTACACCTTC. Its translation: CSVLGGNSYTF. This chain uses TRBV29-1 with TRBJ1-2; D is possibly TRBD1 (5 bases). Germline values: CDR1 SQVTM, CDR2 ANQGSEA. V lost 6 bases and J lost 9, with 14 bases in between. The CDR3 is 11 amino acids.

The CDR3 sequence: CASSNWDSPGHTEAFF. The CDR3 coding sequence is TGTGCCAGCAGCAACTGGGACTCCCCCGGCCACACTGAAGCTTTCTTT. The chain uses TRBV7-6 and TRBJ1-1; maybe TRBD1 (5 bases). With 5 bases removed from V and 3 bases from J, the gap between germline ends came to 19 bases. The CDR3 consists of 16 residues. CDR1 SGHVS and CDR2 FNYEAQ come from the germline V gene.

V and J are TRBV3-1 (or the pseudogene TRBV3-2) and TRBJ1-2; TRBD1 matches 7 bases. From germline, CDR1 is LGHDT and CDR2 YNNKEL (reference sequence). There are 15 residues in the CDR3. The ends lost 1 base at V and 0 bases at J; junction bases unmatched: 2. CDR3 region: CASSQGDRANYGYTF. CDR3 nucleotide sequence: TGTGCCAGCAGCCAAGGAGACAGGGCTAACTATGGCTACACCTTC.